Sequencing of this T cell receptor beta chain was carried out in a study of shared clonotypes between healthy human individuals. A note on this clone: Its target is unknown.

The CDR3 totals 14 residues. The V gene's germline CDR1 is GTSNPN and CDR2 SVGIG (reference sequence). Trimming pared 0 bases from V and 6 bases from J, leaving 14 bases between. Assay used: immunoSEQ multiplex PCR; TCRdb lists only in-frame clones, some missing. The table records 2 million or so clones, 85% to 95% of them present only once. General study findings and limits: Unshared clonotypes carried lower generation probabilities than those common to all four donors. A small donor pool kept down the genetic and exposure-history diversity that was represented. The study sampled only blood, and tissue repertoires likely differ. Memory subsets generally showed lower estimated richness than naive subsets.

The V gene is TRBV30, the J gene TRBJ2-5; D gene ambiguous. The receptor was derived from a man aged 18 to 30 in good health. The sample consisted of naive CD4+ T cells sorted from blood. This sample's subset: CD45RA+ positively selected. DNA of the CDR3: TGTGCCTGGAGTGTGTCGCGGATTGCGCAGACCCAGTACTTC. This sequence encodes CAWSVSRIAQTQYF. Drawing the rest from reference TRBV30 and TRBJ2-5, the complete variable domain is SQTIHQWPATLVQPVGSPLSLECTVEGTSNPNLYWYRQAAGRGLQLLFYSVGIGQISSEVPQNLSASRPQDRQFILSSKKLLLSDSGFYLCAWSVSRIAQTQYFGPGTRLLVL.